This T cell receptor (beta chain) was identified during a study of HIV-infected children after antiretroviral therapy interruption. The overall study: EBV and CMV exposure was recorded in most children. Interruption-arm sampling covered weeks 0, 12, interruption end (24 or 48), and about 3 years post-study.

Unique molecular identifiers were included in an RNA-based 3' RACE TCR library. TCRdb analysed the 3' RACE reads with MiXCR anew, one entry per CDR3 protein. The table has about 15,000 distinct CDR3 sequences, around 3.2% seen once; the top ten hold less than 6%. Study-wide results and caveats: Some non-naive CD45RA+ T cells might be present among sorted naive cells. By the end of treatment interruption, naive CD4+ clonality (Gini) increased.

This clonotype was recorded many times. The antigen is not known. The CDR3 length is 12 residues. Per the germline V gene, CDR1 is LGHNT and CDR2 is FRNRAP. V lost 4 bases, J lost 5 bases, and 7 bases lay in between. Regarding treatment: PENTA 11 planned treatment interruption arm or continuous ART arm. The sample in question was CD45RA+ CD4+ T cells from PBMCs, obtained from a donor given antiretroviral therapy, either interrupted or continuous. The subset is: naive CD4+ CD45RA+ CD45RO- T cells. This rearrangement joins TRBV12-5 to TRBJ2-3; no definite D call. The source is a child between 2 and 17 years old with HIV. CDR3 region: CASGSVGDTQYF. The CDR3 DNA sequence: TGTGCTAGTGGTTCCGTGGGAGATACGCAGTATTTT.